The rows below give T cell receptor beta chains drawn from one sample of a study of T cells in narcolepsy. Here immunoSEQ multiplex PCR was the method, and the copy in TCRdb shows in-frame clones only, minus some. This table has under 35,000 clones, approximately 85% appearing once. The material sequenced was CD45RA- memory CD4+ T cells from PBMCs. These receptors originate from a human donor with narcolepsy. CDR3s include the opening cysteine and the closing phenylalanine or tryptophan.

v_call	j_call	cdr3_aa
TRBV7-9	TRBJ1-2	CASSLEGYGYTF
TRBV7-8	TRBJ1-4	CASSLALRTDYEKLFF
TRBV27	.	CASRLAGGSNEQYF
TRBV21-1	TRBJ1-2	CASSKATLDAHYGYTF
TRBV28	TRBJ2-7	CASSPGGSRYEQYF
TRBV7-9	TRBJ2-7	CASSLTSSEQYF
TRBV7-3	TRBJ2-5	CASSLTLAGKETQYF
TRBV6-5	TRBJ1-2	CASSVSGGPNYGYTF
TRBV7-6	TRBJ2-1	CASSRVSDRAFWTEQFF
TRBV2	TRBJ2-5	CASSGGYGLQETQYF
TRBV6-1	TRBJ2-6	CASSSGYSGANVLTF
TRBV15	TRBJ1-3	CATSRSDGNTIYF
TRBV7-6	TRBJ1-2	CASSPDGNYGYTF
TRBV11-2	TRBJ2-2	CASSTGTGTGELFF
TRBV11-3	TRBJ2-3	CASSVAGWGEDTQYF
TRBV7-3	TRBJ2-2	CASSLPQGANTGELFF
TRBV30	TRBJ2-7	CAWTRGSYEQYF
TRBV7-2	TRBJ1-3	CASSFGGASGNTIYF
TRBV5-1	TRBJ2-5	CASGVEETQYF